The 8 T cell receptor beta chains below were found in one sample sequenced in a study of beta chain features in type 1 diabetes. The authors reverse transcribed all of the isolated RNA, so sequencing captured expressed TCRB transcripts. Using immunoSEQ multiplex PCR, the repertoire was profiled, and TCRdb retains in-frame clones only, with some absent. Of 860,000 or so clones listed, about 17% were seen once; the top ten hold 0.023%. Source material: naive CD4+ T cells from blood. The receptors were gathered from a woman in her late teens or twenties in good health.

This clone occurred a few times. The chain combines TRBV5-5 with TRBJ2-7, with 10 bases fitting TRBD2. Germline lookup yields CDR1 SGHKS and CDR2 YYEKEE (reference sequence). V dropped 4 bases and J dropped 6; count of bases not matched to a gene: 7. The CDR3 is 14 residues long. This CDR3 reads CASSTSGEIGEQYF. Written as DNA, the CDR3 is TGTGCCAGCAGCACTAGCGGGGAGATTGGCGAGCAGTACTTC. Using reference TRBV5-5 and TRBJ2-7 for the parts outside the CDR3, the full variable domain is DAGVTQSPTHLIKTRGQQVTLRCSPISGHKSVSWYQQVLGQGPQFIFQYYEKEERGRGNFPDRFSARQFPNYSSELNVNALLLGDSALYLCASSTSGEIGEQYFGPGTRLTVT.

The chain couples TRBV7-8 to TRBJ2-7; D is ambiguous. Looked up from germline, CDR1 is SGHVS and CDR2 is FQNEAQ. The V gene lost 2 bases and the J gene lost 3 bases, with 11 bases spanning the gap. CDR3 size: 14 residues. CDR3 loop: CASSLLGPHYEQYF. The CDR3 bases are TGTGCCAGCAGCTTACTTGGACCTCACTACGAGCAGTACTTC.

The chain employs TRBV27 and TRBJ2-4; 13 nucleotides agree with TRBD2. V was pared by 4 bases and J by 1 base, with 10 bases of the junction left unmatched. The CDR3 runs to 19 residues. Germline loops: CDR1 MNHEY, CDR2 SMNVEV (reference sequence). DNA of the CDR3: TGTGCCAGCAGTTCTTGGGGACTAGCGGGACTTGGGGCCAAAAACATTCAGTACTTC. Its translation: CASSSWGLAGLGAKNIQYF.

This clone was observed a handful of times. V gene TRBV7-2 combines with J gene TRBJ2-5, with a tentative D call TRBD2 (6 bases). The CDR3 runs to 14 residues. Germline V gives CDR1 SGHTA, CDR2 FQGNSA. Trimming removed 5 bases from V and 4 bases from J, with 14 bases in between. CDR3 in amino acids: CASSLGGTPETQYF. CDR3 bases: TGTGCCAGCAGCCTAGGCGGGACTCCAGAGACCCAGTACTTC.

This clone has just a few counts. The chain links TRBV6-5 to TRBJ2-7; 7 bases are a match to TRBD2. There are 14 residues in the CDR3. Germline lookup yields CDR1 MNHEY and CDR2 SVGAGI. With 2 bases clipped from V and 3 bases from J, the junction kept 4 bases outside the gene matches. DNA of the CDR3: TGTGCCAGCAGTTACCAGCGGGGAGGCTACGAGCAGTACTTC. This translates into CASSYQRGGYEQYF.

V and J are TRBV4-3 and TRBJ2-1, with D perhaps given as TRBD1 or TRBD2 (6 bases each). V was clipped by 0 bases and J by 3 bases, with 9 bases between them. This CDR3 is 15 amino acids long. Germline values: CDR1 LGHNA, CDR2 YSLEER. The CDR3 protein is CASSQDRGRYNEQFF. The CDR3 bases are TGCGCCAGCAGCCAAGATCGGGGGCGCTACAATGAGCAGTTCTTC.

The chain recombines TRBV19 with TRBJ2-6; 7 nucleotides align to TRBD2. Trimming took 4 bases from V and 2 from J; bases not matched to a gene: 14. Germline values: CDR1 LNHDA, CDR2 SQIVND (reference sequence). The CDR3 runs 19 residues. CDR3 sequence reads: CASSSSGAGQHPGANVLTF. CDR3 bases: TGTGCCAGTAGTAGTTCGGGAGCGGGGCAGCACCCTGGGGCCAACGTCCTGACTTTC.

The CDR3 protein is CASRTFGNQPQHF. DNA of the CDR3: TGTGCCAGCAGAACATTTGGGAATCAGCCCCAGCATTTT. This chain links TRBV7-2 with TRBJ1-5, with D unclear. Germline CDR1 is SGHTA and CDR2 is FQGNSA. This CDR3 region has 13 residues. Trimming removed 6 bases at V and 4 bases at J, with 10 bases between.